The clone carrying this TCR beta chain showed up just a few times. This specimen comes from a study of blood T cell repertoires in COVID-19. As for the study in general: T cells, B-cell-depleted T cells, or PBMCs supplied cDNA or gDNA.

The data were produced by immunoSEQ multiplex PCR, yet TCRdb's version contains in-frame clones alone and is incomplete. The table lists 55,000 to 75,000 clones, around 83% of them singletons. What was sequenced was peripheral blood. The receptor comes from a human donor in a cohort sampled during active COVID-19.

The CDR3 protein is CASSSGGSGGRAKNIQYF. The CDR3 bases are TGTGCCAGCAGCTCCGGTGGTTCAGGGGGCAGAGCCAAAAACATTCAGTACTTC. V gene TRBV7-2 combines with J gene TRBJ2-4; 8 nucleotides line up with TRBD1. The trim removed 4 bases at V and 0 bases at J, leaving 11 bases unmatched. CDR1 is SGHTA, CDR2 FQGNSA, per germline. The CDR3 consists of 18 residues.